Listed here are 29 T cell receptor beta chains from one sample, sequenced in a study of blood T cell repertoires in COVID-19 (dated by TCRdb to 2018 to 2021). The library relied on the immunoSEQ multiplex PCR assay. TCRdb limited this immuneACCESS table to in-frame rearrangements with V and J called. A share of clones is missing; checked studies link under half to unresolved V genes, and the rest is unexplained. For this sample the table gives about 170,000 clones, of which around nine tenths were detected only once. The ten largest make up more than 3% of the sample. What was sequenced was peripheral blood. Receptor source: an older man with acute or convalescent COVID-19.

The chain is built from TRBV30 and TRBJ1-1; no clear D. The CDR3 covers 15 residues. V was trimmed by 5 bases and J by 0 bases, leaving 16 bases between them. In germline, CDR1 is GTSNPN, CDR2 SVGIG (reference sequence). CDR3 in DNA: TGTGCCTGGTGCCCCTTGGGCAGTCTGAACACTGAAGCTTTCTTT. Its protein is CAWCPLGSLNTEAFF.

This clone was seen a single time. The rearrangement uses TRBV10-2 and TRBJ1-6; D is undetermined. V was cut by 2 bases and J by 7 bases, with 9 bases left in between. Germline CDR1 reads WSHSY; CDR2 reads SAAADI. The CDR3 has 14 amino acids. This CDR3 reads CASSENSLNSPLHF. The DNA of the CDR3 is TGCGCCAGCAGTGAGAACAGTCTCAATTCACCCCTCCACTTT.

J is TRBJ1-5 and V is TRBV4-2, with D hard to call. CDR1 and CDR2 (germline): LGHNA, YNFKEQ. The V and J ends lost 1 base and 6 bases respectively, with 13 bases between them. The CDR3 has 15 amino acids. The CDR3, as DNA: TGTGCCAGCAGCCAAGTCGGCGGAAGCGGTCAGCCCCAGCATTTT. Translating gives CASSQVGGSGQPQHF.

The chain has TRBV6-5 and TRBJ1-2; the D gene is possibly TRBD1 (6 bases). The CDR3 is 13 residues long. Germline loops: CDR1 MNHEY, CDR2 SVGAGI. Trimming cost V 7 bases and J 0 bases, with 9 bases left between them. CDR3 residues: CASKTGSNYGYTF. The CDR3 DNA reads TGTGCCAGCAAGACAGGCTCTAACTATGGCTACACCTTC.

The rearrangement uses TRBV27 and TRBJ2-7, with 15 bases aligning to TRBD2. V trimming: 5 bases; J trimming: 3 bases; junction bases outside the gene matches: 5. This CDR3 has 16 amino acids. The germline gives CDR1 MNHEY, CDR2 SMNVEV (reference sequence). The CDR3 reads CASSPRTSGGGYEQYF. The CDR3, as DNA: TGTGCCAGCAGTCCACGGACTAGCGGGGGGGGCTACGAGCAGTACTTC.

The chain couples TRBV9 to TRBJ1-2; weak D call: TRBD1 (5 bases). V dropped 4 bases and J dropped 5 bases, with 15 bases sitting between them. From germline, CDR1 is SGDLS and CDR2 YYNGEE. The CDR3 extends over 14 amino acids. This chain's CDR3 is CASSPGLGGYGYTF. Here the CDR3 DNA reads TGTGCCAGCAGCCCGGGACTTGGGGGGTATGGCTACACCTTC.

The table lists this clone with a few counts. This chain links TRBV7-2 with TRBJ1-4; a possible D gene is TRBD1 (5 bases). CDR1 is SGHTA and CDR2 is FQGNSA in the germline V gene. This CDR3 contains 14 residues. Trimming took off 1 base at V and 2 bases at J, with 5 bases between the two ends. The CDR3 here is CASSLDRTNEKLFF. Written as DNA, the CDR3 is TGTGCCAGCAGCTTAGACAGGACTAATGAAAAACTGTTTTTT.

The chain carries TRBV2 and TRBJ2-1, with 9 bases that match TRBD2. This CDR3 region has 13 residues. CDR1 is SNHLY, CDR2 FYNNEI, per germline. The junction had 4 bases not matched to a gene; V was cut back by 7 bases and J by 6 bases. The CDR3 protein is CASTRTSANEQFF. CDR3 bases: TGTGCCAGCACCCGGACTAGCGCCAATGAGCAGTTCTTC.

The V gene is TRBV10-3, the J gene TRBJ2-5, with 8 nucleotides matching TRBD1. Germline CDR1 ENHRY, CDR2 SYGVKD. V trimming: 4 bases; J trimming: 5 bases; junction bases outside the gene matches: 6. The CDR3 is 14 amino acids. CDR3 amino acids: CAISGAGGDETQYF. The DNA of the CDR3 is TGTGCCATCAGTGGGGCAGGGGGCGACGAGACCCAGTACTTC.

The V gene is TRBV7-2, the J gene TRBJ1-1; possibly TRBD1 for D (6 bases). Germline values: CDR1 SGHTA, CDR2 FQGNSA. Trimming pared 3 bases from V and 6 bases from J, leaving 11 bases between. The CDR3 sequence is 13 residues long. The CDR3 DNA reads as TGTGCCAGCAGCTTCGGACAGCCCCCTGAAGCTTTCTTT. Its protein product is CASSFGQPPEAFF.

This chain uses TRBV2 with TRBJ2-1, with D maybe TRBD2 (7 bases). The V end was cut by 1 base, the J end by 8 bases, with 12 bases between. From germline, CDR1 is SNHLY and CDR2 FYNNEI. The CDR3 loop spans 14 amino acids. CDR3 in DNA: TGTGCCAGCAGTGAAGATCGGGGGGCCGATGAGCAGTTCTTC. This codes for CASSEDRGADEQFF.

This chain joins TRBV6-5 and TRBJ2-2, with TRBD1 matching 7 bases. The V and J ends lost 1 base and 4 bases, in that order; junction bases with no gene match: 6. Germline-derived CDR1 and CDR2 are MNHEY and SVGAGI. The CDR3 contains 16 residues. As DNA, the CDR3 is TGTGCCAGCAGTTACTTTCGACAGGGCGGCACCGGGGAGCTGTTTTTT. Translation gives CASSYFRQGGTGELFF.

V and J are TRBV7-4 and TRBJ1-4; 9 bases fit TRBD1. This CDR3 is built from 22 residues. Germline V lookup: CDR1 SGHVT, CDR2 SQSDAQ. Germline trimming cut 5 bases from V and 4 bases from J; bases unmatched to any gene: 26. CDR3 residues: CASSRRQGGLFNDHFYNEKLFF. The CDR3 DNA is TGTGCCAGCAGCCGACGACAGGGGGGGCTTTTTAACGACCATTTCTATAATGAAAAACTGTTTTTT.

This clone has more than one count but fewer than ten. The chain joins TRBV19 to TRBJ2-7, with 7 bases lining up with TRBD1. Germline values: CDR1 LNHDA, CDR2 SQIVND (reference sequence). V trimming: 9 bases; J trimming: 4 bases; junction bases outside the gene matches: 6. The CDR3 length is 12 residues. In DNA, the CDR3 is TGTGCCAGCCCGACAGGGATTTACGAGCAGTACTTC. It yields the protein CASPTGIYEQYF.

The chain recombines TRBV6-5 with TRBJ1-2, with 7 bases matching TRBD1. The CDR3 totals 14 residues. Germline CDR1 reads MNHEY; CDR2 reads SVGAGI. J gave up 2 bases and V 5 bases, and 5 bases lay outside the gene matches. The DNA of the CDR3 is TGTGCCAGCAGTAGCGCCAGGGGGAACTATGGCTACACCTTC. Protein: CASSSARGNYGYTF.

The chain links TRBV7-9 to TRBJ2-7; TRBD1 is a possible D gene (5 bases). The germline gives CDR1 SEHNR, CDR2 FQNEAQ (reference sequence). With 5 bases removed from V and 2 bases from J, the gap between germline ends came to 22 bases. The CDR3 runs 17 residues. DNA for the CDR3: TGTGCCAGCAGCCCCAACCCCCACTCGACAGTCACCTACGAGCAGTACTTC. Protein product: CASSPNPHSTVTYEQYF. The full variable domain, with the rest looked up from reference TRBV7-9 and TRBJ2-7, is DTGVSQNPRHKITKRGQNVTFRCDPISEHNRLYWYRQTLGQGPEFLTYFQNEAQLEKSRLLSDRFSAERPKGSFSTLEIQRTEQGDSAMYLCASSPNPHSTVTYEQYFGPGTRLTVT.

CDR3 amino acids: CASSLSGTGLHEQYF. CDR3 DNA sequence: TGTGCCAGCAGTTTATCCGGGACAGGTCTTCACGAGCAGTACTTC. This chain connects TRBV28 to TRBJ2-7; 8 bases line up with TRBD1. In germline, CDR1 is MDHEN, CDR2 SYDVKM. The CDR3 runs 15 residues. V trimming: 1 base; J trimming: 5 bases; junction bases outside the gene matches: 7.

This chain connects TRBV30 to TRBJ2-7; weak D call: TRBD2 (7 bases). The CDR3 covers 14 residues. V gave up 0 bases and J gave up 6 bases, with 15 bases separating them. The V gene's germline CDR1 is GTSNPN and CDR2 SVGIG (reference sequence). CDR3 DNA sequence: TGTGCCTGGAGTGTAGGGGGGGCGAATCTCGAGCAGTACTTC. Its translation: CAWSVGGANLEQYF.

This chain links TRBV6-5 with TRBJ2-7, with 10 bases matching TRBD1. After removal of 8 bases from V and 3 bases from J, the junction contained 10 bases not matched to a gene. Per the germline V gene, CDR1 is MNHEY and CDR2 is SVGAGI. This CDR3 contains 15 residues. In DNA form, the CDR3 reads TGTGCCAGCCTTGCAGGGGGGACAGGGGACTACGAGCAGTACTTC. Protein: CASLAGGTGDYEQYF.

The J gene is TRBJ2-5, the V gene TRBV2; 8 bases line up with TRBD1. This CDR3 is 16 amino acids long. The V gene's germline CDR1 is SNHLY and CDR2 FYNNEI. Trimming cost V 2 bases and J 1 base; bases outside gene matches: 6. The CDR3 reads CASSEYRGTRQETQYF. The CDR3 DNA reads TGTGCCAGCAGTGAATACAGGGGGACGCGCCAAGAGACCCAGTACTTC.

The gene calls are TRBV13 and TRBJ1-2, with a possible D match to TRBD1 (5 bases). This CDR3 is built from 15 residues. The V and J ends lost 6 bases and 4 bases respectively, with 18 bases between them. CDR1 and CDR2 from the germline V gene are PRHDT and FYEKMQ (reference sequence). The CDR3 sequence is CASSSQREGTYGYTF. CDR3 nucleotides: TGTGCCAGCAGTTCTCAGAGGGAGGGGACCTATGGCTACACCTTC.

The V call is TRBV2, the J call TRBJ1-5; tentative D call: TRBD1 (6 bases). V was trimmed by 4 bases and J by 3 bases, leaving 10 bases between them. Germline V gives CDR1 SNHLY, CDR2 FYNNEI. CDR3 length: 14 residues. The CDR3 DNA follows: TGTGCCAGCAGTGGACGGACAGTCAATCAGCCCCAGCATTTT. Translating it yields CASSGRTVNQPQHF.

This chain joins TRBV7-8 and TRBJ1-2; TRBD1 agrees at 7 bases. The germline V gene has CDR1 SGHVS and CDR2 FQNEAQ. Unmatched junction bases numbered 8, after V lost 5 bases and J lost 5 bases. The CDR3 consists of 14 residues. The CDR3 region is CASSLSRGDYGYTF. The CDR3 DNA reads TGTGCCAGCAGCCTCTCCAGGGGGGATTATGGCTACACCTTC.

The chain employs TRBV28 and TRBJ2-5, with TRBD2 matching over 7 bases. Germline loops: CDR1 MDHEN, CDR2 SYDVKM. This CDR3 is 18 amino acids long. The V segment lost 6 bases and the J segment 5 bases; nucleotides outside the gene matches: 21. In DNA form, the CDR3 reads TGTGCCAGCAGCGGCCACTGGGGCGAGGGGAGGGTGAGGGAGACCCAGTACTTC. Amino acid sequence: CASSGHWGEGRVRETQYF.

This clone was observed a handful of times. The J gene is TRBJ1-1, the V gene TRBV28, with 8 nucleotides matching TRBD1. The trim removed 7 bases at V and 1 base at J, leaving 11 bases unmatched. The CDR3 runs 16 residues. The V gene's germline CDR1 is MDHEN and CDR2 SYDVKM. The CDR3 nucleotides are TGTGCCAGCACCCTAAGTTGGACAGGGAGGAACACTGAAGCTTTCTTT. It codes for CASTLSWTGRNTEAFF. Using reference TRBV28 and TRBJ1-1 for the parts outside the CDR3, the full variable domain is DVKVTQSSRYLVKRTGEKVFLECVQDMDHENMFWYRQDPGLGLRLIYFSYDVKMKEKGDIPEGYSVSREKKERFSLILESASTNQTSMYLCASTLSWTGRNTEAFFGQGTRLTVV.

The chain uses TRBV7-3 and TRBJ2-2, with TRBD2 matching 10 bases. The V and J ends lost 5 bases and 6 bases, in that order; junction bases with no gene match: 12. The CDR3 spans 17 residues. Per the germline V gene, CDR1 is SGHTA and CDR2 is FQGTGA. The CDR3 bases are TGTGCCAGCAGCCCGAGCGGGGGGGCCAATATAGCCGGGGAGCTGTTTTTT. Its protein is CASSPSGGANIAGELFF.

The chain links TRBV7-8 to TRBJ2-1; TRBD2 might be the D (5 bases). The germline V gene has CDR1 SGHVS and CDR2 FQNEAQ. V dropped 5 bases and J dropped 2 bases, with 16 bases sitting between them. This CDR3 is 16 amino acids long. CDR3 nucleotides: TGTGCCAGCAGCCATTTCGTTAGCGAAGCCTACAATGAGCAGTTCTTC. Amino acids: CASSHFVSEAYNEQFF.

This chain joins TRBV7-6 and TRBJ2-2, with TRBD2 identical over 7 bases. Germline loops: CDR1 SGHVS, CDR2 FNYEAQ. Unmatched junction bases numbered 2, after V lost 1 base and J lost 6 bases. The CDR3 loop spans 14 amino acids. CDR3 nucleotide sequence: TGTGCCAGCAGCTTAGGAGGGAGGGCCGGGGAGCTGTTTTTT. It translates to CASSLGGRAGELFF.

As for this clone: The sample carries other DNA sequences with the same CDR3. The chain couples TRBV7-5 to TRBJ2-7; the D call TRBD1 from the table was never checked on the DNA. TRBV7-5 is flagged as a pseudogene. The CDR3 consists of 18 residues. CDR3 bases: TGTGCCAGAAGTTTATCCGCATCCTACCGGGACAGGGCACACGAGCAGTACTTC. Its translation is CARSLSASYRDRAHEQYF.